This is a list of T cell receptor beta chains from one sample in a study of shared clonotypes between healthy human individuals. Produced via immunoSEQ multiplex PCR; TCRdb's table is partial and in-frame only. Among about 1.1 million clones listed, about 84% were seen once. The sequencing input was memory CD4+ T cells from PBMCs. Receptors were obtained from a man aged 18 to 29 in good health. Some clones in this sample may be carry-over from other donors' samples. The CDR3 runs from the conserved cysteine through the conserved F or W. A D gene is named only where the DNA matches it firmly. Some rows mark clone size as missing; the rest say once, few, many or name a class of expanded clone.

J gene,D gene,clone size,V gene,CDR3 DNA,CDR3 protein
TRBJ1-1,TRBD1,few,TRBV5-1,TGCGCCAGCAGCTTCGGAGGGGGCTTGGGCACTGAAGCTTTCTTT,CASSFGGGLGTEAFF
TRBJ1-3,TRBD1,.,TRBV27,TGTGCCAGCAGCCGAGCCGGGACAGCTGGAAACACCATATATTTT,CASSRAGTAGNTIYF
TRBJ2-1,TRBD2,.,TRBV28,TGTGCCAGCGGTAGCGGGGGCTCCTCCTACAATGAGCAGTTCTTC,CASGSGGSSYNEQFF
TRBJ2-7,.,once,TRBV5-1,TGCGCCAGCAGCTTAGGCAATTTCTACGAGCAGTACTTC,CASSLGNFYEQYF
TRBJ1-1,TRBD1,.,TRBV28,TGTGCCAGCAGTTCTGGGACAGTAAACACTGAAGCTTTCTTT,CASSSGTVNTEAFF
TRBJ2-7,.,.,TRBV27,TGTGCCAGCAGTCCCACCTACCGGTCGGAGCAGTACTTC,CASSPTYRSEQYF
TRBJ2-7,.,.,TRBV27,TGTGCCAGCAGTCCCAAGTCCTGGTACTCCTACGAGCAGTACTTC,CASSPKSWYSYEQYF
TRBJ2-1,TRBD1,.,TRBV5-4,TGTGCCAGCACCCGACCGGAACAGGGGGCCAATGAGCAGTTCTTC,CASTRPEQGANEQFF
TRBJ1-5,.,.,TRBV6-6,TGTGCCAGCAGTTACTTTGGCCCGGGACAGCCCCAGCATTTT,CASSYFGPGQPQHF
TRBJ2-5,TRBD2,.,TRBV18,TGTGCCAGCTCACCACGGGAGGGCCAAGAGACCCAGTACTTC,CASSPREGQETQYF
TRBJ1-2,.,.,TRBV6-6,TGTGCCAGCAGTTACGATCCATATAACTATGGCTACACCTTC,CASSYDPYNYGYTF
TRBJ1-2,TRBD1,.,TRBV29-1,TGCAGCGTTGGACAGGGGGCGCGAGGCTACACCTTC,CSVGQGARGYTF
TRBJ2-3,.,.,TRBV28,TGTGCCAGCAGTTTGCGCCGGGACAGCGGCGGGAGTACAGATACGCAGTATTTT,CASSLRRDSGGSTDTQYF
TRBJ2-7,.,.,TRBV10-3,TGTGCCATCAGTGCACCCGGGACGCCTTCCAACGAGCAGTACTTC,CAISAPGTPSNEQYF
TRBJ1-2,.,few,TRBV5-4,TGTGCCAGCAGCTTGGAACAGTACTATGGCTACACCTTC,CASSLEQYYGYTF
TRBJ1-1,TRBD1,once,TRBV6-5,TGTGCCAGCAGTTTTGACAGGGCGAACACTGAAGCTTTCTTT,CASSFDRANTEAFF
TRBJ2-2,TRBD1,.,TRBV10-1,TGCGCCAGCAGTTATCTTCAGGACAGGGGCACCGGGGAGCTGTTTTTT,CASSYLQDRGTGELFF
TRBJ2-7,TRBD1,few,TRBV4-1,TGCGCCAGCAGCCGACGACAGGGGACAAGGGAGCAGTACTTC,CASSRRQGTREQYF
TRBJ2-2,.,.,TRBV5-1,TGCGCCAGCAGCTTGGCGGACGAACCGGGTTGGAGGGAGCTGTTTTTT,CASSLADEPGWRELFF
TRBJ2-3,TRBD2,.,TRBV7-6,TGTGCCAGCAGCTTAAGAGCGGGAGGGCCCCGGGATACGCAGTATTTT,CASSLRAGGPRDTQYF
TRBJ2-3,TRBD1,.,TRBV7-9,TGTGCCAGCAGCGGACAGGTTCCTACGCAGTATTTT,CASSGQVPTQYF
TRBJ2-3,TRBD2,.,TRBV9,TGTGCCAGCAGCGCAGATCTAGCGGGAGGGCCGTATACGCAGTATTTT,CASSADLAGGPYTQYF
TRBJ1-1,.,.,TRBV9,TGTGCCAGCAGCGTAGTGGGTGTAGGGATGAACACTGAAGCTTTCTTT,CASSVVGVGMNTEAFF
TRBJ1-1,.,.,TRBV7-9,TGTGCCAGCAGCTTAACCCCGTTTGAGAGGGGCACTGAAGCTTTCTTT,CASSLTPFERGTEAFF
TRBJ1-3,.,.,TRBV18,TGTGCCAGCTCACCACAGGGTCTGAGAGGTGGAAACACCATATATTTT,CASSPQGLRGGNTIYF
TRBJ2-5,TRBD2,.,TRBV7-2,TGTGCCAGCAGCTTAGCGGGAGGGAGTGAGACCCAGTACTTC,CASSLAGGSETQYF
TRBJ2-5,TRBD2,.,TRBV29-1,TGCAGCGTTGATGCCCTAGCGGGTATAGAGACCCAGTACTTC,CSVDALAGIETQYF
TRBJ2-7,TRBD2,.,TRBV25-1,TGTGCCAGCAGGGGAGCTAGCGGGAGGGGCGAGCAGTACTTC,CASRGASGRGEQYF
TRBJ1-2,TRBD1,.,TRBV7-3,TGTGCCAGCAGCTTAACCCCCGCGACAGGGGGATATGGCTACACCTTC,CASSLTPATGGYGYTF
TRBJ2-7,TRBD1,.,TRBV5-1,TGCGCCAGCAGCTTCAACAGGGGTCCTAGGTTCGAGCAGTACTTC,CASSFNRGPRFEQYF
TRBJ1-1,.,.,TRBV5-4,TGTGCCAGCAGTTCCCTAAAGGTAGGGATGAACACTGAAGCTTTCTTT,CASSSLKVGMNTEAFF
TRBJ1-6,.,.,TRBV5-6,TGTGCCAGTAGGACGGGAGGGACACCCCTCCACTTT,CASRTGGTPLHF
TRBJ1-1,.,.,TRBV2,TGTGCCAGCGGGGGGGTCGATGGGACTGAAGCTTTCTTT,CASGGVDGTEAFF
TRBJ2-7,.,many,TRBV5-4,TGTGCCAGCAGCACGGCCAGGGGAGGGGACGACTACGAGCAGTACTTC,CASSTARGGDDYEQYF
TRBJ2-5,.,.,TRBV5-1,TGCGCCAGCAGTACGAGAGGGGGCCAAGAGACCCAGTACTTC,CASSTRGGQETQYF
TRBJ1-2,.,.,TRBV7-9,TGTGCCAGCAGCTTAGGTTGGTCAGGGGCTAACTATGGCTACACCTTC,CASSLGWSGANYGYTF
TRBJ2-7,TRBD2,once,TRBV10-3,TGTGCCATCACCGGGACTAGCGGTTCTTACGAGCAGTACTTC,CAITGTSGSYEQYF
TRBJ2-1,.,.,TRBV29-1,TGCAGCGTTGTGCGCGGGGCGGTTGGCTACAATGAGCAGTTCTTC,CSVVRGAVGYNEQFF
TRBJ1-3,.,.,TRBV9,TGTGCCAGCAGCCCCCGACAGGCCTCTGGAAACACCATATATTTT,CASSPRQASGNTIYF
TRBJ2-5,TRBD1,.,TRBV7-3,TGTGCCAGCAGCCCACCGAATCGGGGACAGGGGCTTGAGACCCAGTACTTC,CASSPPNRGQGLETQYF
TRBJ2-1,.,.,TRBV7-2,TGTGCCAGCAGCTTAGGCCCCCGGGGCGGCCTGTACAATGAGCAGTTCTTC,CASSLGPRGGLYNEQFF
TRBJ2-7,.,.,TRBV2,TGTGCCAGCAGTGACAAGACGGTATCCTACGAGCAGTACTTC,CASSDKTVSYEQYF
TRBJ2-1,.,once,TRBV6-1,TGTGCCAGCAGTGAGTTACTCAGGGATCAATACAATGAGCAGTTCTTC,CASSELLRDQYNEQFF
TRBJ1-4,TRBD1,.,TRBV6-6,TGTGCCAGCAGTACCGGGACAGTAAACGAAAAACTGTTTTTT,CASSTGTVNEKLFF
TRBJ1-1,.,.,TRBV14,TGTGCCAGCAGCCAAGTGGGAGTATATAGGACTGAAGCTTTCTTT,CASSQVGVYRTEAFF
TRBJ2-2,TRBD2,.,TRBV11-3,TGTGCCAGCAGTCAGCGGACTAGCGGGAGGAACACCGGGGAGCTGTTTTTT,CASSQRTSGRNTGELFF
TRBJ2-5,.,few,TRBV28,TGTGCCAGCAGTTTATCCCATGGGTGGGACACCCAAGAGACCCAGTACTTC,CASSLSHGWDTQETQYF
TRBJ2-3,TRBD2,.,TRBV7-2,TGTGCCAGCAGCATATATGGGACTAGCGGCACAGATACGCAGTATTTT,CASSIYGTSGTDTQYF
TRBJ2-7,.,few,TRBV27,TGTGCCAGCAGAGAGAGGGGATTCTCCTACGAGCAGTACTTC,CASRERGFSYEQYF
TRBJ2-5,TRBD1,.,TRBV9,TGTGCCAGCAGCGCCCAGGGGGCGATTCAGTACTTC,CASSAQGAIQYF
TRBJ2-3,TRBD2,few,TRBV25-1,TGTGCCAGCAGTGAAGGGAGCGGGAGGGCCACAGATACGCAGTATTTT,CASSEGSGRATDTQYF
TRBJ2-1,TRBD2,.,TRBV7-2,TGTGCCAGCAGAACCGGGACTAGCCTTCGTGAGCAGTTCTTC,CASRTGTSLREQFF
TRBJ2-1,.,.,TRBV9,TGTGCCAGCAGCGAGGACTACTACAATGAGCAGTTCTTC,CASSEDYYNEQFF
TRBJ2-1,.,.,TRBV7-6,TGTGCCAGCAGCTTAGCTGCTCCCTCCTACAATGAGCAGTTCTTC,CASSLAAPSYNEQFF
TRBJ2-7,.,.,TRBV27,TGTGCCAGCGCCGACTACGGCGGCGAGCAGTACTTC,CASADYGGEQYF